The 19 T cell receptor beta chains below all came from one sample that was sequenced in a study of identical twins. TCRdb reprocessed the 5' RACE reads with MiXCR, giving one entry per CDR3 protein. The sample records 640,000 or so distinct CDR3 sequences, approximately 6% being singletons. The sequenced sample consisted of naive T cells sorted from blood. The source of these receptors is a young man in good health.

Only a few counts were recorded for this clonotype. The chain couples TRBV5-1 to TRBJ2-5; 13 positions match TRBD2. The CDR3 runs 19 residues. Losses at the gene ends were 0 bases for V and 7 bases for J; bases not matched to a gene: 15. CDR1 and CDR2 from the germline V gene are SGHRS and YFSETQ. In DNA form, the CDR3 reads TGCGCCAGCAGCTTGGCAGGAGAGGGACTAGCGGGACCCCCGGGGACCCAGTACTTC. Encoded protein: CASSLAGEGLAGPPGTQYF.

This CDR3 is CASSLNFGTGSGELFF. The CDR3 DNA reads TGTGCCAGCAGCTTAAATTTCGGGACAGGGTCAGGGGAGCTGTTTTTT. V usage is TRBV7-2 and J usage is TRBJ2-2, with 9 nucleotides matching TRBD1. Germline loops: CDR1 SGHTA, CDR2 FQGNSA. Trimming at V came to 2 bases and at J to 8 bases, leaving 9 bases not matched to a gene. This CDR3 comprises 16 residues.

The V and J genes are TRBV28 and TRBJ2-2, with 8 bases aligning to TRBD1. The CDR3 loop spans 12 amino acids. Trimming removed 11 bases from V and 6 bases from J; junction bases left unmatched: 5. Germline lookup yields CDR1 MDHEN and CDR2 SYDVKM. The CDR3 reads CAAGGASGELFF. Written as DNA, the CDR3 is TGTGCCGCAGGGGGCGCCTCCGGGGAGCTGTTTTTT.

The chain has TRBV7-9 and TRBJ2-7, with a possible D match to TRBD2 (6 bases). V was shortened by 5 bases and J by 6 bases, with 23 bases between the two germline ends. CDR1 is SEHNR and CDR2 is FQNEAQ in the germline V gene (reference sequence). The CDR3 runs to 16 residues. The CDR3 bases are TGTGCCAGCAGCCACGCTTTACCGGGACTGCCCTCCGAGCAGTACGTC. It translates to CASSHALPGLPSEQYV.

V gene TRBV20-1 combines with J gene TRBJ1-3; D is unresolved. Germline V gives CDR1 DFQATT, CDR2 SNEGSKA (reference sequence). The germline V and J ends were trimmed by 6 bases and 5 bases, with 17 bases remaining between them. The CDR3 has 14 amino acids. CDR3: CSAPNQWQRNTIYF. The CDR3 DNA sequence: TGCAGTGCCCCTAATCAATGGCAGCGAAACACCATATATTTT.

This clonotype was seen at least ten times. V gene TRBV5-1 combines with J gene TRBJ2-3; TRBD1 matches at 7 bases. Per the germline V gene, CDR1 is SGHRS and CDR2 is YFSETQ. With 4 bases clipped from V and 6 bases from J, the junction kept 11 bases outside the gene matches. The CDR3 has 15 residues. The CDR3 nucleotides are TGCGCCAGCAGCCCAGAAGACAGGGATGGGGATACGCAGTATTTT. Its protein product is CASSPEDRDGDTQYF.

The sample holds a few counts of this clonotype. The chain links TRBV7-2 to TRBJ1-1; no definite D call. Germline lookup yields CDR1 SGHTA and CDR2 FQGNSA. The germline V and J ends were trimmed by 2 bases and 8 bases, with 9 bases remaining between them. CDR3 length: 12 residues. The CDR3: CASSLSLKEAFF. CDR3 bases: TGTGCCAGCAGCTTAAGCCTCAAGGAAGCTTTCTTT.

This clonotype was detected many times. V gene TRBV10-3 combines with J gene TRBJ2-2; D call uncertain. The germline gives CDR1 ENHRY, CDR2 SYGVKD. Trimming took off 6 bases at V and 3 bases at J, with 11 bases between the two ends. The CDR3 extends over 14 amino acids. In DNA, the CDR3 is TGTGCCATCAGATCCGGAGTCGACACCGGGGAGCTGTTTTTT. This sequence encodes CAIRSGVDTGELFF.

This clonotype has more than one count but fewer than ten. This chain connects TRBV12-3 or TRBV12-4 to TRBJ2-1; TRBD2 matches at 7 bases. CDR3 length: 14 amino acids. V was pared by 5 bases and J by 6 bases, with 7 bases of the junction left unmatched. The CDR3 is CASSPAGVINEQFF. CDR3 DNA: TGTGCCAGCAGTCCGGCGGGAGTAATCAATGAGCAGTTCTTC.

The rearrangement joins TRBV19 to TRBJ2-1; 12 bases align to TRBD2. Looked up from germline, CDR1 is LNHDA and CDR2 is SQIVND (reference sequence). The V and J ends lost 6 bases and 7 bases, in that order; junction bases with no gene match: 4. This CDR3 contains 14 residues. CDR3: CASRRTSGVNEQFF. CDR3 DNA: TGTGCCAGTAGACGGACTAGCGGGGTTAATGAGCAGTTCTTC.

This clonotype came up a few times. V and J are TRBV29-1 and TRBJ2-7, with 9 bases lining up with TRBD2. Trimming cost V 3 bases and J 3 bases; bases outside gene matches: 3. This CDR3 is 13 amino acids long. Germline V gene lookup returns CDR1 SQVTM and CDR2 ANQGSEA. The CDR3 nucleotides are TGCAGCGTTGAGTCTAGCGGGAACTACGAGCAGTACTTC. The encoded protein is CSVESSGNYEQYF.

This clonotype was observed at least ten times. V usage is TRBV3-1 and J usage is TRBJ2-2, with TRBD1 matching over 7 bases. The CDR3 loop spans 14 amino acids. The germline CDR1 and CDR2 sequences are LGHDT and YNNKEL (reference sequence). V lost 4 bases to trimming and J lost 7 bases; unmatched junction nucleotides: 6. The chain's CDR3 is CASSLTGSGGELFF. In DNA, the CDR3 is TGTGCCAGCAGCCTGACAGGGTCGGGCGGGGAGCTGTTTTTT.

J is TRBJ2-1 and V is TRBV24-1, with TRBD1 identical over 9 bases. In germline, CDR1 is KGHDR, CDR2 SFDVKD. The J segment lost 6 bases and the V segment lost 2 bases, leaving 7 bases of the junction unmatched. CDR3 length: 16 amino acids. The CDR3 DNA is TGTGCCACCAGTGATTCCCCGGGACAGGGAGGCAATGAGCAGTTCTTC. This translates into CATSDSPGQGGNEQFF.

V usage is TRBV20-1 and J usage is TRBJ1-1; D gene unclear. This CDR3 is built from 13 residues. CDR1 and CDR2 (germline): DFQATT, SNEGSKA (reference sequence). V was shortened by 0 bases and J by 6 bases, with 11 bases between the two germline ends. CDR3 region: CSARDRATPEAFF. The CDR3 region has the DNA TGCAGTGCTAGAGATAGGGCCACCCCTGAAGCTTTCTTT.

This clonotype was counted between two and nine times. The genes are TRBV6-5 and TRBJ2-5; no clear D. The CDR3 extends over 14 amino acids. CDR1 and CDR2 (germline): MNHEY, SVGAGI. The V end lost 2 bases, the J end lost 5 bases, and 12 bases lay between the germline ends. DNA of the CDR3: TGTGCCAGCAGTTACAGTTCCCATGGGGAGACCCAGTACTTC. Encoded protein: CASSYSSHGETQYF.

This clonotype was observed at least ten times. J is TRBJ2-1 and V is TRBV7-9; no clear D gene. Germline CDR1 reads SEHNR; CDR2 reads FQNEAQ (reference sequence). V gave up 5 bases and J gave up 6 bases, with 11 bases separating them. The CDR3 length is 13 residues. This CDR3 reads CASSPSPSNEQFF. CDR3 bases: TGTGCCAGCAGCCCCTCCCCAAGCAATGAGCAGTTCTTC.

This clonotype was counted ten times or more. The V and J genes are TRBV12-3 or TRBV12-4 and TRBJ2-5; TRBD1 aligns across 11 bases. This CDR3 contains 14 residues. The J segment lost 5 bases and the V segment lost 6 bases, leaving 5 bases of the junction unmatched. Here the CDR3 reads CASSWDRGRETQYF. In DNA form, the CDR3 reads TGTGCCAGCAGCTGGGACAGGGGGAGGGAGACCCAGTACTTC.

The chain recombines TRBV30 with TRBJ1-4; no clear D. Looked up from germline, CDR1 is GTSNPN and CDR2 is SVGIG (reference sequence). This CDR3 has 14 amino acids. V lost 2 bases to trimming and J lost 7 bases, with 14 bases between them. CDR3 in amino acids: CAWSREVKVEKLFF. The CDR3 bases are TGTGCCTGGAGTCGAGAAGTGAAGGTTGAAAAACTGTTTTTT. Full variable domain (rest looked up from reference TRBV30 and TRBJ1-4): SQTIHQWPATLVQPVGSPLSLECTVEGTSNPNLYWYRQAAGRGLQLLFYSVGIGQISSEVPQNLSASRPQDRQFILSSKKLLLSDSGFYLCAWSREVKVEKLFFGSGTQLSVL.

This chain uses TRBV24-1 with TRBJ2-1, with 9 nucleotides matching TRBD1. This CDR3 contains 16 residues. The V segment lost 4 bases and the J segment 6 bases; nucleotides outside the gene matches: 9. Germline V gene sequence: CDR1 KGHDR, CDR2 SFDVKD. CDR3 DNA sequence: TGTGCCACCAGTGAATTGGGACAGGGTAACATCAATGAGCAGTTCTTC. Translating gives CATSELGQGNINEQFF.